Following are 7 T cell receptor beta chains from one sample sequenced in a study of control samples from healthy donors and cancer patients. Repertoires were generated with immunoSEQ multiplex PCR, while TCRdb's copy carries only in-frame clones and drops some. The sample has around 130,000 clones, roughly 89% seen once. Sample: PBMCs. These receptors came from a man aged 50 to 60 with head and neck cancer.

This sequence joins TRBV11-2 and TRBJ2-1; 11 bases align to TRBD2. Losses at the gene ends were 5 bases for V and 4 bases for J; bases not matched to a gene: 7. The CDR3 sequence is 16 residues long. Germline CDR1 SGHAT, CDR2 FQNNGV. The DNA for the CDR3 is TGTGCCAGCAGCCGCACTAGCGGGAGTGTATACAATGAGCAGTTCTTC. It codes for CASSRTSGSVYNEQFF.

The chain has TRBV10-1 and TRBJ1-5; maybe TRBD1 (5 bases). Trimming cost V 4 bases and J 7 bases, with 11 bases left between them. The CDR3 is 13 amino acids. Germline lookup yields CDR1 WNHNN and CDR2 SYGVQD (reference sequence). The CDR3 DNA is TGCGCCAGCAGTGGCGGAGGGGACCAGCCCCAGCATTTT. This encodes CASSGGGDQPQHF.

This chain uses TRBV7-9 with TRBJ1-4; D is unresolved. V lost 5 bases to trimming and J lost 0 bases, with 10 bases between them. The germline V gene has CDR1 SEHNR and CDR2 FQNEAQ (reference sequence). CDR3 length equals 15 residues. Written as DNA, the CDR3 is TGTGCCAGCAGCCCAAGGACCGCAACTAATGAAAAACTGTTTTTT. It is translated as CASSPRTATNEKLFF.

The chain recombines TRBV9 with TRBJ2-7, with no clear D. Between the trimmed V and J ends, which lost 0 bases and 3 bases, there was a span of 10 bases. The CDR3 covers 14 residues. CDR1 and CDR2 from the germline V gene are SGDLS and YYNGEE. As DNA, the CDR3 is TGTGCCAGCAGCGTAGGGGAATCTGGCTACGAGCAGTACTTC. This sequence encodes CASSVGESGYEQYF.

The chain is built from TRBV5-1 and TRBJ2-5; D uncertain. Trimming cost V 2 bases and J 1 base, with 9 bases left between them. CDR1 and CDR2 (germline): SGHRS, YFSETQ. CDR3 length equals 14 residues. CDR3: CASSLRLSQETQYF. The CDR3 coding sequence is TGCGCCAGCAGCTTAAGGCTGTCCCAAGAGACCCAGTACTTC.

The chain links TRBV5-4 to TRBJ2-1, with 11 bases lining up with TRBD2. Germline CDR1 SGHNT, CDR2 YYREEE (reference sequence). The CDR3 covers 14 residues. The V and J ends lost 4 bases and 8 bases, in that order; junction bases with no gene match: 5. The CDR3 bases are TGTGCCAGCAGCGGGGCTAGCGGGAGGCATGAGCAGTTCTTC. Residues: CASSGASGRHEQFF.

This chain joins TRBV9 and TRBJ2-1; unclear D gene. Trimming took off 0 bases at V and 6 bases at J, with 10 bases between the two ends. The CDR3 contains 14 residues. Germline values: CDR1 SGDLS, CDR2 YYNGEE. The CDR3 sequence: CASSVGGTPNEQFF. As DNA, the CDR3 is TGTGCCAGCAGCGTAGGGGGAACCCCCAATGAGCAGTTCTTC.